The rows below give T cell receptor beta chains drawn from one sample of a study of immune cell composition in non-small cell lung cancer. The table came from immunoSEQ multiplex PCR; TCRdb's copy has only in-frame clones and leaves some out. The sample lists approximately 6,700 clones, less than 80% occurring once. Sequenced: non-adjacent lung tissue. The receptors here all came from a human donor with non-small cell lung cancer. The CDR3 runs from the conserved cysteine through the conserved F or W. The D gene is left open where the match is weak. Some rows mark clone size as missing; the rest say once, few, many or name a class of expanded clone.

v_gene	d_gene	abundance	j_gene	CDR3aa	CDR3nt
TRBV6-5	NA	NA	TRBJ1-5	CASSYGEDQPQHF	TGTGCCAGCAGTTACGGGGAGGATCAGCCCCAGCATTTT
TRBV5-1	NA	NA	TRBJ1-1	CASSFGDFNTEAFF	TGCGCCAGCAGCTTCGGGGATTTCAACACTGAAGCTTTCTTT
TRBV5-6	TRBD2	NA	TRBJ2-3	CASRYLAGGPDTQYF	TGTGCCAGCAGGTATCTAGCGGGAGGGCCCGATACGCAGTATTTT
TRBV4-3	TRBD1	once	TRBJ1-4	CASSPGQGASNEKLFF	TGCGCCAGCAGCCCAGGACAGGGGGCTTCTAATGAAAAACTGTTTTTT
TRBV7-2	NA	NA	TRBJ1-2	CASSFSGSFNYGYTF	TGTGCCAGCAGCTTCTCTGGCAGTTTTAACTATGGCTACACCTTC
TRBV2	NA	NA	TRBJ1-6	CASSGGGAGNSPLHF	TGTGCCAGCAGTGGGGGGGGCGCAGGTAATTCACCCCTCCACTTT
TRBV9	TRBD2	few	TRBJ2-3	CASSVTSGQNPDTQYF	TGTGCCAGCAGCGTCACTAGCGGACAAAACCCAGATACGCAGTATTTT
TRBV27	TRBD1	few	TRBJ2-2	CASSLVDRPKLFF	TGTGCCAGCAGTTTGGTGGACAGGCCAAAGCTGTTTTTT
TRBV4-1	TRBD1	NA	TRBJ2-5	CASSQVGTGTETQYF	TGCGCCAGCAGCCAAGTGGGGACAGGGACAGAGACCCAGTACTTC
TRBV4-1	TRBD1	NA	TRBJ2-5	CASSQDPGGAETQYF	TGCGCCAGCAGCCAAGATCCAGGGGGAGCGGAGACCCAGTACTTC